This T cell receptor beta chain was recovered during a study of cytomegalovirus exposure and HLA in healthy donors. Study overall: There were approximately 400 genotyped donors. Of these, roughly 86% fell in the genetic ancestry cluster associated with self-reported Caucasian donors.

Germline lookup yields CDR1 SGHRS and CDR2 YFSETQ. The V gene lost 4 bases and the J gene lost 1 base, with 8 bases spanning the gap. The CDR3 is 14 residues long. Use of 60 Vbeta and 13 Jbeta primers characterized the PCR. Produced via immunoSEQ multiplex PCR; TCRdb's table is partial and in-frame only. The table includes about 100,000 clones, more than 70% detected once. As to this clone: Its antigen is still unknown.

Study-wide results and caveats: The productive fraction for most TCR beta V segments was about 90% or about 30% in an earlier analysis.

This rearrangement joins TRBV5-1 to TRBJ2-2; D perhaps matches TRBD1 (5 bases). Sequencing was carried out using PBMCs. The receptor was derived from a man younger than 35 in good health and CMV-seronegative. CDR3 DNA sequence: TGCGCCAGCAGCCCGACAGAGAACACCGGGGAGCTGTTTTTT. It specifies CASSPTENTGELFF. The full variable domain, its missing parts supplied by reference TRBV5-1 and TRBJ2-2, is KAGVTQTPRYLIKTRGQQVTLSCSPISGHRSVSWYQQTPGQGLQFLFEYFSETQRNKGNFPGRFSGRQFSNSRSEMNVSTLELGDSALYLCASSPTENTGELFFGEGSRLTVL.